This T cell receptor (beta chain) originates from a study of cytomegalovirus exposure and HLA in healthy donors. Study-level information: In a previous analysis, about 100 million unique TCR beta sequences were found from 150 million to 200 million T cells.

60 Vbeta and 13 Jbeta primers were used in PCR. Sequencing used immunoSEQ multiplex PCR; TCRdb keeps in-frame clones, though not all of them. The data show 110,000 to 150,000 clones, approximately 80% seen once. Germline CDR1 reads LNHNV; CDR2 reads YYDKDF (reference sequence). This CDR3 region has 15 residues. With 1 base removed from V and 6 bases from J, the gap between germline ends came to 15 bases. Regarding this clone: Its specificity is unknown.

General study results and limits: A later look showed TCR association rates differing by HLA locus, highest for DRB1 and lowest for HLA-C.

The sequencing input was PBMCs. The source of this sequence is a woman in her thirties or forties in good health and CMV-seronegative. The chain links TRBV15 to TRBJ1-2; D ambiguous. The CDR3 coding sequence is TGTGCCACCAGCAGAGTTCTCGACACCTTCCATGGCTACACCTTC. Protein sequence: CATSRVLDTFHGYTF.